What follows are 30 T cell receptor beta chains derived from one specimen sequenced in a study of cytomegalovirus exposure and HLA in healthy donors. The PCR used 60 Vbeta and 13 Jbeta primers. Clones were read by immunoSEQ multiplex PCR, and TCRdb kept only the in-frame ones, dropping some. The sample records about 110,000 clones, about two thirds being singletons. Sequenced input: PBMCs. Source of these receptors: a female donor in good health and CMV-seronegative.

The chain carries TRBV28 and TRBJ1-1, with D perhaps TRBD1 (6 bases). The germline gives CDR1 MDHEN, CDR2 SYDVKM. CDR3 length: 15 amino acids. Trimming shortened V by 3 bases and J by 4 bases, and 15 bases separated the two germline ends. The CDR3 DNA is TGTGCCAGCAGTTTCCGGACAGAACCGGCCACTGAAGCTTTCTTT. Encoded protein: CASSFRTEPATEAFF. The full variable domain, rest sourced from reference TRBV28 and TRBJ1-1, is DVKVTQSSRYLVKRTGEKVFLECVQDMDHENMFWYRQDPGLGLRLIYFSYDVKMKEKGDIPEGYSVSREKKERFSLILESASTNQTSMYLCASSFRTEPATEAFFGQGTRLTVV.

For the CDR3, the DNA is TGTGCCAGCAGCTTAGGTGGGACAGGGGGGACTGAAGCTTTCTTT. As protein: CASSLGGTGGTEAFF. The chain recombines TRBV7-9 with TRBJ1-1, with TRBD1 identical over 11 bases. Unmatched junction bases numbered 3, after V lost 1 base and J lost 5 bases. Germline V gene lookup returns CDR1 SEHNR and CDR2 FQNEAQ (reference sequence). This CDR3 is 15 amino acids long.

V is TRBV25-1 and J is TRBJ2-7; 16 bases line up with TRBD2. The germline gives CDR1 MGHDK, CDR2 SYGVNS. The CDR3 contains 16 residues. With V trimmed by 0 bases and J by 9 bases, 5 bases remained unmatched. The CDR3 coding sequence is TGTGCCAGCAGTGAATATGGGACTAGCGGGAGGGCGTCGCAGTACTTC. This encodes CASSEYGTSGRASQYF.

The chain couples TRBV2 to TRBJ2-1; 8 bases match TRBD2. This CDR3 is built from 15 residues. V lost 2 bases to trimming and J lost 5 bases; unmatched junction nucleotides: 5. Germline assignment: CDR1 SNHLY and CDR2 FYNNEI. The CDR3 here is CASSELSGIHNEQFF. The CDR3 region has the DNA TGTGCCAGCAGTGAACTTAGCGGGATCCACAATGAGCAGTTCTTC.

V and J are TRBV4-3 and TRBJ2-1, with TRBD2 identical over 13 bases. J gave up 8 bases and V 0 bases, and 16 bases lay outside the gene matches. The germline CDR1 and CDR2 sequences are LGHNA and YSLEER. The CDR3 totals 20 residues. The CDR3 loop is CASSQDPAPGLAGSRYEQFF. The DNA of the CDR3 is TGCGCCAGCAGCCAAGATCCCGCGCCGGGACTAGCGGGGAGTAGATATGAGCAGTTCTTC.

The CDR3 bases are TGTGCCAGCAGTGCCCAGGACAGGAAAACCTACGAGCAGTACTTC. Translating gives CASSAQDRKTYEQYF. This chain links TRBV28 with TRBJ2-7, with 7 positions matching TRBD1. The V segment lost 5 bases and the J segment 2 bases; nucleotides outside the gene matches: 9. The CDR3 consists of 15 residues. Germline CDR1 reads MDHEN; CDR2 reads SYDVKM.

By sample fraction, this clone is medium-sized. This chain uses TRBV5-5 with TRBJ2-5; D remains ambiguous. The CDR3 is 12 amino acids. Trimming pared 2 bases from V and 5 bases from J, leaving 7 bases between. Germline V gene sequence: CDR1 SGHKS, CDR2 YYEKEE (reference sequence). CDR3 in amino acids: CASSFGRETQYF. The CDR3 bases are TGTGCCAGCAGCTTTGGTCGGGAGACCCAGTACTTC.

The chain links TRBV29-1 to TRBJ1-2, with D hard to call. The CDR3 totals 13 residues. V lost 7 bases and J 4 bases, leaving 16 bases between the germline ends. Germline assignment: CDR1 SQVTM and CDR2 ANQGSEA. The CDR3 bases are TGCAGCGCATGGGGAGGGTTGGGCTATGGCTACACCTTC. It specifies CSAWGGLGYGYTF.

This chain uses TRBV19 with TRBJ2-3, with 10 positions matching TRBD1. CDR1 and CDR2 from the germline V gene are LNHDA and SQIVND (reference sequence). The CDR3 covers 15 residues. The junction had 10 bases not matched to a gene; V was cut back by 7 bases and J by 6 bases. CDR3 sequence (DNA): TGTGCCAGTACCAAGGGGACAGGGGATGTGGATACGCAGTATTTT. This gives the protein CASTKGTGDVDTQYF.

This clone was picked up a small number of times. The genes are TRBV5-1 and TRBJ2-2; TRBD2 aligns across 8 bases. The CDR3 has 14 amino acids. Looked up from germline, CDR1 is SGHRS and CDR2 is YFSETQ. Trimming cost V 4 bases and J 7 bases; bases outside gene matches: 6. The chain's CDR3 is CASSAGLAGGELFF. DNA for the CDR3: TGCGCCAGCAGCGCCGGACTAGCTGGCGGGGAGCTGTTTTTT.

CDR3 in amino acids: CASSYSGGQGGTEAFF. CDR3 bases: TGTGCCAGCAGTTACTCGGGAGGACAGGGAGGGACTGAAGCTTTCTTT. The J gene is TRBJ1-1, the V gene TRBV6-5, with 8 bases fitting TRBD1. The CDR3 sequence is 16 residues long. Unmatched junction bases numbered 8, after V lost 0 bases and J lost 5 bases. The germline CDR1 and CDR2 sequences are MNHEY and SVGAGI.

This clone was seen a handful of times. The V call is TRBV18, the J call TRBJ1-5; tentative D call: TRBD1 (6 bases). With 6 bases removed from V and 7 bases from J, the gap between germline ends came to 19 bases. Germline CDR1 is KGHSH and CDR2 is LQKENI. This CDR3 is 15 amino acids long. The CDR3 is CASSPGGGQGQPQHF. The CDR3 nucleotides are TGTGCCAGCTCCCCTGGGGGGGGGCAAGGACAGCCCCAGCATTTT.

There are a few counts of this clone. The chain has TRBV9 and TRBJ2-5, with TRBD1 as a possible D gene (5 bases). The better agreement between TRBJ2-7 and the DNA end casts doubt on the J call. Per germline, CDR1 SGDLS and CDR2 YYNGEE. The CDR3 spans 15 residues. The CDR3 region has the DNA TGTGCCAGCAGCGGGGGCTCTCTGGGGTCCTACGAGCAGTACTTC. Residues: CASSGGSLGSYEQYF.

The chain carries TRBV6-5 and TRBJ1-1; D is unclear. This CDR3 contains 13 residues. The germline gives CDR1 MNHEY, CDR2 SVGAGI. With 2 bases removed from V and 5 bases from J, the gap between germline ends came to 9 bases. CDR3 sequence reads: CASSYEVMTEAFF. As DNA, the CDR3 is TGTGCCAGCAGTTACGAGGTGATGACTGAAGCTTTCTTT.

This sequence joins TRBV5-4 and TRBJ2-5; the match to TRBD2 covers 10 bases. Unmatched junction bases numbered 2, after V lost 5 bases and J lost 1 base. The CDR3 has 14 residues. Germline CDR1 reads SGHNT; CDR2 reads YYREEE (reference sequence). The CDR3 DNA reads as TGTGCCAGCAGGCTAGCGGGAGTCCAAGAGACCCAGTACTTC. Amino acid sequence: CASRLAGVQETQYF.

This chain connects TRBV5-1 to TRBJ2-1, with TRBD2 as a possible D gene (6 bases). Germline values: CDR1 SGHRS, CDR2 YFSETQ. The CDR3 has 15 amino acids. The V end lost 1 base, the J end lost 4 bases, and 12 bases lay between the germline ends. The CDR3 reads CASSLTREMYNEQFF. In nucleotides, the CDR3 is TGCGCCAGCAGCTTGACACGGGAGATGTACAATGAGCAGTTCTTC. The variable domain in full, completed from reference TRBV5-1 and TRBJ2-1, reads KAGVTQTPRYLIKTRGQQVTLSCSPISGHRSVSWYQQTPGQGLQFLFEYFSETQRNKGNFPGRFSGRQFSNSRSEMNVSTLELGDSALYLCASSLTREMYNEQFFGPGTRLTVL.

The chain couples TRBV11-3 to TRBJ2-6; D not resolved. V gave up 8 bases and J gave up 1 base, with 6 bases separating them. CDR1 SGHNT and CDR2 YENEEA come from the germline V gene. This CDR3 region has 13 residues. CDR3 bases: TGTGCCAGCCAGATGTCTGGGGCCAACGTCCTGACTTTC. This gives the protein CASQMSGANVLTF.

J is TRBJ2-1 and V is TRBV29-1; no clear D gene. Germline lookup yields CDR1 SQVTM and CDR2 ANQGSEA. The CDR3 has 15 amino acids. Trimming cost V 2 bases and J 5 bases, with 16 bases left between them. This CDR3 is CSVEFSAVEDNEQFF. CDR3 sequence (DNA): TGCAGCGTTGAATTTTCCGCCGTCGAGGACAATGAGCAGTTCTTC.

CDR3 protein: CAWSEPGKRDEQYF. As DNA, the CDR3 is TGTGCCTGGAGTGAACCAGGGAAACGAGACGAGCAGTACTTC. This chain joins TRBV30 and TRBJ2-7; perhaps TRBD1 as D (5 bases). Trimming cost V 1 base and J 5 bases, with 15 bases left between them. CDR3 length equals 14 residues. Germline V gene lookup returns CDR1 GTSNPN and CDR2 SVGIG (reference sequence).

This clone is a singleton in its sample. This chain joins TRBV2 and TRBJ1-2, with TRBD1 as a possible D gene (5 bases). The CDR3 loop spans 14 amino acids. CDR1 and CDR2 (germline): SNHLY, FYNNEI. The V and J ends lost 4 bases and 8 bases respectively, with 17 bases between them. The CDR3 coding sequence is TGTGCCAGCAGTGTAACCCAGGGTGCGGGGGGCTACACCTTC. This gives the protein CASSVTQGAGGYTF.

This clone has just a few counts. The J gene is TRBJ1-2, the V gene TRBV29-1, with D perhaps TRBD1 (5 bases). This CDR3 contains 14 residues. Germline loops: CDR1 SQVTM, CDR2 ANQGSEA. Trimming removed 2 bases from V and 3 bases from J, with 13 bases in between. In DNA form, the CDR3 reads TGCAGCGTTGAACTGCTGGGGGGGGACTATGGCTACACCTTC. This gives the protein CSVELLGGDYGYTF.

The V call is TRBV29-1, the J call TRBJ2-1; 8 bases map to TRBD1. The V segment lost 5 bases and the J segment 2 bases; nucleotides outside the gene matches: 5. This CDR3 has 14 amino acids. Germline V lookup: CDR1 SQVTM, CDR2 ANQGSEA. The CDR3 DNA is TGCAGCGTTCACGGGACAGGCCCCTACAATGAGCAGTTCTTC. The encoded protein is CSVHGTGPYNEQFF.

V and J are TRBV4-1 and TRBJ2-1; 10 bases map to TRBD2. Germline V gives CDR1 MGHRA, CDR2 YSYEKL. This CDR3 is built from 15 residues. The ends lost 4 bases at V and 6 bases at J; junction bases unmatched: 6. As DNA, the CDR3 is TGCGCCAGCAGCCTTCTAGCGGGAGTAGTCAATGAGCAGTTCTTC. Its protein product is CASSLLAGVVNEQFF.

This clone was counted a single time. The CDR3 spells CASSFGQRNYGYTF. The CDR3 region has the DNA TGTGCCAGCAGCTTCGGACAACGGAACTATGGCTACACCTTC. V and J are TRBV5-4 and TRBJ1-2; D perhaps matches TRBD1 (5 bases). The CDR3 sequence is 14 residues long. V lost 2 bases and J lost 2, with 10 bases in between. Germline V gene lookup returns CDR1 SGHNT and CDR2 YYREEE (reference sequence).

The rearrangement links TRBV4-2 to TRBJ1-2, with 10 bases identical to TRBD1. There are 15 residues in the CDR3. Per the germline V gene, CDR1 is LGHNA and CDR2 is YNFKEQ. Losses at the gene ends were 4 bases for V and 5 bases for J; bases not matched to a gene: 7. DNA of the CDR3: TGTGCCAGCAGCCTCGGGACAGGGGATAGTTATGGCTACACCTTC. It is translated as CASSLGTGDSYGYTF.

This CDR3 is CATVPYKGGETQYF. In DNA, the CDR3 is TGTGCCACCGTCCCCTACAAGGGGGGGGAGACCCAGTACTTC. The genes are TRBV15 and TRBJ2-5; perhaps TRBD2 as D (7 bases). This CDR3 is built from 14 residues. Deletions cut 8 bases from V and 5 bases from J, with 18 bases between. The germline CDR1 and CDR2 sequences are LNHNV and YYDKDF (reference sequence).

The chain has TRBV7-8 and TRBJ2-7; 9 bases align to TRBD1. Germline V gene lookup returns CDR1 SGHVS and CDR2 FQNEAQ. Trimming at V came to 2 bases and at J to 5 bases, leaving 7 bases not matched to a gene. There are 15 residues in the CDR3. The CDR3 spells CASSLTGQGPNEQYF. DNA of the CDR3: TGTGCCAGCAGCTTAACGGGACAGGGCCCCAACGAGCAGTACTTC. Full variable domain (remainder filled in from reference TRBV7-8 and TRBJ2-7): GAGVSQSPRYKVAKRGQDVALRCDPISGHVSLFWYQQALGQGPEFLTYFQNEAQLDKSGLPSDRFFAERPEGSVSTLKIQRTQQEDSAVYLCASSLTGQGPNEQYFGPGTRLTVT.

The chain joins TRBV9 to TRBJ2-3, with TRBD2 identical over 8 bases. This CDR3 comprises 17 residues. In germline, CDR1 is SGDLS, CDR2 YYNGEE. V was clipped by 0 bases and J by 1 base; unmatched bases: 7. The CDR3: CASSVGGTRGGTDTQYF. As DNA, the CDR3 is TGTGCCAGCAGCGTAGGTGGGACTAGAGGTGGCACAGATACGCAGTATTTT. Together with reference TRBV9 and TRBJ2-3, the CDR3 gives the full variable domain: DSGVTQTPKHLITATGQRVTLRCSPRSGDLSVYWYQQSLDQGLQFLIQYYNGEERAKGNILERFSAQQFPDLHSELNLSSLELGDSALYFCASSVGGTRGGTDTQYFGPGTRLTVL.

A single count supports this clone. The chain employs TRBV6-5 and TRBJ2-1, with a tentative D call TRBD2 (6 bases). CDR1 and CDR2 (germline): MNHEY, SVGAGI. The CDR3 sequence is 16 residues long. V shed 0 bases and J shed 4 bases, with 13 bases lying between them. CDR3 nucleotide sequence: TGTGCCAGCAGTTACTCGTGGGAGGCGACATACAATGAGCAGTTCTTC. It codes for CASSYSWEATYNEQFF.

The chain recombines TRBV5-1 with TRBJ2-5; D is ambiguous. From germline, CDR1 is SGHRS and CDR2 YFSETQ. V shed 2 bases and J shed 5 bases, with 4 bases lying between them. The CDR3 is made up of 11 amino acids. This CDR3 reads CASSFGETQYF. The DNA for the CDR3 is TGCGCCAGCAGCTTTGGCGAGACCCAGTACTTC.